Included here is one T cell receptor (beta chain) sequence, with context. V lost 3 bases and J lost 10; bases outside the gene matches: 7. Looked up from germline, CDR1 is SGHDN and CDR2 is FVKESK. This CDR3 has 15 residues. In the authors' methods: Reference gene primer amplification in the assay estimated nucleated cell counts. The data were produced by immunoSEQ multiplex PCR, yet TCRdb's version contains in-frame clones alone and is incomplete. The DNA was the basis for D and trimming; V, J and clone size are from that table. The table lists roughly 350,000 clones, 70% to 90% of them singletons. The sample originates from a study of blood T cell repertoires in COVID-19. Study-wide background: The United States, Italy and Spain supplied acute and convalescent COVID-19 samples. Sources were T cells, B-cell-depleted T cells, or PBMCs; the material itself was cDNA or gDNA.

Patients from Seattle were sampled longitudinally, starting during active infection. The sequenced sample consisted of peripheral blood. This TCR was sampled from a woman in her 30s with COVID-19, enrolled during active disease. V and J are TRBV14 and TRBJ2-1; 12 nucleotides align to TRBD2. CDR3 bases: TGTGCCAGCAGCCATCTGACTAGCGGGAGAAACGAGCAGTTCTTC. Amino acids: CASSHLTSGRNEQFF.